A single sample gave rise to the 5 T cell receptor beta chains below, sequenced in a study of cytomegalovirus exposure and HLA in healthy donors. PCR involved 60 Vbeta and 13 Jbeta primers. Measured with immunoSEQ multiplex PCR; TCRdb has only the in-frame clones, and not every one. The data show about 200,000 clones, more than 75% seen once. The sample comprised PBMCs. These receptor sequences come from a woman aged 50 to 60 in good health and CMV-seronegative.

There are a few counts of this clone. The CDR3 sequence is CSAPTSGSSYNEQFF. The CDR3, as DNA: TGCAGCGCCCCGACTAGCGGGAGCTCCTACAATGAGCAGTTCTTC. This sequence joins TRBV29-1 and TRBJ2-1; 12 bases agree with TRBD2. V shed 7 bases and J 0 bases; nucleotides not matched to a gene: 4. The CDR3 covers 15 residues. The V gene's germline CDR1 is SQVTM and CDR2 ANQGSEA.

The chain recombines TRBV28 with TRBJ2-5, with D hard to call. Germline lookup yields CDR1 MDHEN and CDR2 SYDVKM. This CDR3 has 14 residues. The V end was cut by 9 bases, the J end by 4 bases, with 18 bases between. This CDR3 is CASNLRSASETQYF. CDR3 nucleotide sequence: TGTGCCAGTAATCTTCGGTCCGCCTCAGAGACCCAGTACTTC.

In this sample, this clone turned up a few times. Here the CDR3 reads CASSLSEGGINTEAFF. The DNA for the CDR3 is TGCGCCAGCAGCCTATCGGAGGGAGGGATAAACACTGAAGCTTTCTTT. J is TRBJ1-1 and V is TRBV5-1; D remains ambiguous. This CDR3 is 16 amino acids long. Germline V gene sequence: CDR1 SGHRS, CDR2 YFSETQ. With 4 bases removed from V and 2 bases from J, the gap between germline ends came to 18 bases.

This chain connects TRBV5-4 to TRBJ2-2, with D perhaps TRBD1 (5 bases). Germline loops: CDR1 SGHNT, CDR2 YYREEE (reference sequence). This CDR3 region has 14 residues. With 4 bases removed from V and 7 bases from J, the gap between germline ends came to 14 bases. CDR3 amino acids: CASSLGQVRGELFF. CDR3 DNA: TGTGCCAGCAGCCTGGGGCAGGTCCGCGGGGAGCTGTTTTTT.

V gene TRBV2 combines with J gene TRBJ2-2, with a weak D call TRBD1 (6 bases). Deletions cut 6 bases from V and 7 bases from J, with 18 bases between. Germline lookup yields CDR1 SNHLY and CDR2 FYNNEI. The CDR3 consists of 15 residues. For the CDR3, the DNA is TGTGCCAGCAGACAGGGTGAAAAGATGAGCGGGGAGCTGTTTTTT. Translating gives CASRQGEKMSGELFF.